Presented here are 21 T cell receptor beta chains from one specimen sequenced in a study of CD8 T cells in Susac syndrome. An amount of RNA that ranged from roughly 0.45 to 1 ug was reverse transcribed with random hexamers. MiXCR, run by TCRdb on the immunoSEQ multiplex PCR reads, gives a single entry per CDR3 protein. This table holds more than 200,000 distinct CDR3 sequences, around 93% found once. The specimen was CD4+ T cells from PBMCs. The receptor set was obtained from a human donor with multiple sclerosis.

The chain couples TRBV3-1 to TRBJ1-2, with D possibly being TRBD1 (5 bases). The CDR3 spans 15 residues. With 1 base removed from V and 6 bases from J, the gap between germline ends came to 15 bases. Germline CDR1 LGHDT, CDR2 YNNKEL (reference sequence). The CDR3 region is CASSQGTGTFHGYTF. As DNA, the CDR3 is TGTGCCAGCAGCCAAGGAACCGGGACCTTTCATGGCTACACCTTC.

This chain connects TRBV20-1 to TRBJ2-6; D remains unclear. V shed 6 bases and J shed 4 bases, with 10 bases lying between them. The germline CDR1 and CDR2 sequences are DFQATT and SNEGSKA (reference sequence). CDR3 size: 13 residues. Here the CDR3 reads CSAPWSGANVLTF. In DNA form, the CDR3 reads TGCAGTGCACCGTGGTCGGGGGCCAACGTCCTGACTTTC.

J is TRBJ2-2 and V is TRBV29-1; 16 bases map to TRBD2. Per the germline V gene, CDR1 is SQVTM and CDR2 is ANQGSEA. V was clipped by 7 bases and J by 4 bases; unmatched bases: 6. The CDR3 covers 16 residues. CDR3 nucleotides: TGCAGCGCGGGACTAGCGGGAGGGCCGGCCACCGGGGAGCTGTTTTTT. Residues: CSAGLAGGPATGELFF.

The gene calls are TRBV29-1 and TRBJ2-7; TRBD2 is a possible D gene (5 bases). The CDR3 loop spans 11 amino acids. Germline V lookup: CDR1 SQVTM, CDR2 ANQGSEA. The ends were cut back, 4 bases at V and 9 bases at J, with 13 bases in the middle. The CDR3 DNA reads TGCAGCGTTGGGCAGGACCGGGGGCAGTACTTC. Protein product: CSVGQDRGQYF.

CDR3 in amino acids: CSASEGTAYNEQFF. The CDR3, as DNA: TGCAGTGCTAGTGAGGGGACTGCCTACAATGAGCAGTTCTTC. The chain links TRBV20-1 to TRBJ2-1, with D possibly being TRBD2 (6 bases). Germline lookup yields CDR1 DFQATT and CDR2 SNEGSKA (reference sequence). Between the trimmed V and J ends, which lost 3 bases and 2 bases, there was a span of 11 bases. The CDR3 runs 14 residues.

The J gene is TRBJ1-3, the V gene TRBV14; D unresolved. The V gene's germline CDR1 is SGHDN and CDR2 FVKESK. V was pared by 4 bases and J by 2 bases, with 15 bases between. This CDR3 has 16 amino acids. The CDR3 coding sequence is TGTGCCAGCAGCCCTTTCGGATTTAGAGCTGGAAACACCATATATTTT. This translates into CASSPFGFRAGNTIYF.

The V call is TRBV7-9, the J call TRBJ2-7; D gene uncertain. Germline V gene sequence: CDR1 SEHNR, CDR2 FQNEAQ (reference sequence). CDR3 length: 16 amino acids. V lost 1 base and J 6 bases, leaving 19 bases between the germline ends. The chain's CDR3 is CASSLVSPRVKPEQYF. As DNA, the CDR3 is TGTGCCAGCAGCTTAGTCTCTCCCAGAGTTAAACCCGAGCAGTACTTC.

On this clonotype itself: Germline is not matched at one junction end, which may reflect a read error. In DNA, the CDR3 is TGTGCTAGCAGCTTAGTTGGGGGGCAAGAGACCCAGTACTTC. This encodes CASSLVGGQETQYF. The chain combines TRBV7-7 with TRBJ2-5; tentative D call: TRBD2 (6 bases). Germline V lookup: CDR1 SSHAT, CDR2 FNYEAQ (reference sequence). This CDR3 has 14 amino acids.

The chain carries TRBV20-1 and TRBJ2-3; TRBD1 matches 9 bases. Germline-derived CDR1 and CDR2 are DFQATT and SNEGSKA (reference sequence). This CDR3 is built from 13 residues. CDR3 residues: CSRRRDRVDTQYF. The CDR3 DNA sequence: TGCAGCAGACGCCGGGACAGGGTCGATACGCAGTATTTT.

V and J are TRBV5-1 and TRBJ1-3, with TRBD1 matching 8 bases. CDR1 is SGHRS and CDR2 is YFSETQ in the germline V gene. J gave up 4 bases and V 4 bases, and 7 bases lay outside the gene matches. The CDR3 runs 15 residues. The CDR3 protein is CASSLDRVPGNTIYF. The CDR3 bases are TGCGCCAGCAGCCTGGACAGGGTCCCGGGAAACACCATATATTTT. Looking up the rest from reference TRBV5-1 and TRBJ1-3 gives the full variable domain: KAGVTQTPRYLIKTRGQQVTLSCSPISGHRSVSWYQQTPGQGLQFLFEYFSETQRNKGNFPGRFSGRQFSNSRSEMNVSTLELGDSALYLCASSLDRVPGNTIYFGEGSWLTVV.

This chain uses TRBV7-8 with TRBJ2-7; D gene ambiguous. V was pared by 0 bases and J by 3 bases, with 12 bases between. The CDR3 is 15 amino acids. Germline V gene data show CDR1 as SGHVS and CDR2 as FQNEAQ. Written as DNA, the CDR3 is TGTGCCAGCAGCTTAGCGTTCAGGAACCACTACGAGCAGTACGTC. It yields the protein CASSLAFRNHYEQYV.

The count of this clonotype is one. The CDR3 loop reads CSVPRQTEAFF. CDR3 in DNA: TGCAGTGTACCGAGGCAGACTGAAGCTTTCTTT. The gene calls are TRBV20-1 and TRBJ1-1; no reliable D call. Germline CDR1 and CDR2: DFQATT and SNEGSKA (reference sequence). Trimming pared 7 bases from V and 5 bases from J, leaving 11 bases between. This CDR3 spans 11 amino acids.

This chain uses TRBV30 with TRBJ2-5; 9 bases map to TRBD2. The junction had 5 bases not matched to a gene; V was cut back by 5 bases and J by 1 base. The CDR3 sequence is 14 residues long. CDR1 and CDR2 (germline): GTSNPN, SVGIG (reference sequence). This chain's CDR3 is CAWESGRSQETQYF. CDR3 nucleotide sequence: TGTGCCTGGGAAAGCGGGAGGTCCCAAGAGACCCAGTACTTC. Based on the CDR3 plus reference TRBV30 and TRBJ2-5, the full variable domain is SQTIHQWPATLVQPVGSPLSLECTVEGTSNPNLYWYRQAAGRGLQLLFYSVGIGQISSEVPQNLSASRPQDRQFILSSKKLLLSDSGFYLCAWESGRSQETQYFGPGTRLLVL.

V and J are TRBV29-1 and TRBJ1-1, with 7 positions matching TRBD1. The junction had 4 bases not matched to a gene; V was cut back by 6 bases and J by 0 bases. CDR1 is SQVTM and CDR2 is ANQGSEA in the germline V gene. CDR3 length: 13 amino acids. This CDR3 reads CSVGTAMNTEAFF. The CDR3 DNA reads TGCAGCGTCGGGACAGCCATGAACACTGAAGCTTTCTTT.

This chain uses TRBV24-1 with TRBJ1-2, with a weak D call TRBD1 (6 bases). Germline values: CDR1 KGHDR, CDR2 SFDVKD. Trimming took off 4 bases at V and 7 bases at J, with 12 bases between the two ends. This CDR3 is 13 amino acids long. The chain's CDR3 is CATSDPTGLGYTF. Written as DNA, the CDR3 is TGTGCCACCAGTGACCCGACAGGTCTTGGCTACACCTTC.

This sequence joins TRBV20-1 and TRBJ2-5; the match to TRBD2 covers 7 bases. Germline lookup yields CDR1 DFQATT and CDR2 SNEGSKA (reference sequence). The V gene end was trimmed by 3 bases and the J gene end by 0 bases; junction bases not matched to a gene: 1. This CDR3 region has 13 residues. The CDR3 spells CSARGGYQETQYF. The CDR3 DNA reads TGCAGTGCTAGGGGGGGGTACCAAGAGACCCAGTACTTC.

CDR3 bases: TGTGCCAGCAGGCCCGGGACGGCGAACACTGAAGCTTTCTTT. Translated, it gives CASRPGTANTEAFF. The rearrangement uses TRBV6-5 and TRBJ1-1; D might be TRBD1 (5 bases). The CDR3 sequence is 14 residues long. With 6 bases removed from V and 1 base from J, the gap between germline ends came to 12 bases. In germline, CDR1 is MNHEY, CDR2 SVGAGI.

CDR3: CASSLTDGGYGYTF. DNA for the CDR3: TGCGCCAGCAGCTTGACTGACGGTGGCTATGGCTACACCTTC. The chain recombines TRBV5-1 with TRBJ1-2; no clear D. The CDR3 runs 14 residues. Germline values: CDR1 SGHRS, CDR2 YFSETQ. V was shortened by 1 base and J by 4 bases, with 11 bases between the two germline ends.

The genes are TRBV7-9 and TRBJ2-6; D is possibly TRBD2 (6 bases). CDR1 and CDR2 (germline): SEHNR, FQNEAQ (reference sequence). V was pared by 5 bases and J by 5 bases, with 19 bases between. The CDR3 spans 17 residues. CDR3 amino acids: CASSNGGGQVRANVLTF. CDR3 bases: TGTGCCAGCAGCAACGGAGGAGGGCAAGTCCGGGCCAACGTCCTGACTTTC. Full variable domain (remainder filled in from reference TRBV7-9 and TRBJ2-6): DTGVSQNPRHKITKRGQNVTFRCDPISEHNRLYWYRQTLGQGPEFLTYFQNEAQLEKSRLLSDRFSAERPKGSFSTLEIQRTEQGDSAMYLCASSNGGGQVRANVLTFGAGSRLTVL.

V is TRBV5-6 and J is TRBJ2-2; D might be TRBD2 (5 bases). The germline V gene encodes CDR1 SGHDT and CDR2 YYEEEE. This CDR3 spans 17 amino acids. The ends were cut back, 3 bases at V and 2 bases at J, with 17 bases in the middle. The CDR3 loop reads CASSSLKAGSNTGELFF. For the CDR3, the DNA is TGTGCCAGCAGCTCGCTAAAGGCGGGTTCTAACACCGGGGAGCTGTTTTTT. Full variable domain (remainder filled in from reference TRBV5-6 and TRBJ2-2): DAGVTQSPTHLIKTRGQQVTLRCSPKSGHDTVSWYQQALGQGPQFIFQYYEEEERQRGNFPDRFSGHQFPNYSSELNVNALLLGDSALYLCASSSLKAGSNTGELFFGEGSRLTVL.

The CDR3 region has the DNA TGTGCCACCAGTACAGCTAGCAATCAGCCCCAGCATTTT. Amino acid sequence: CATSTASNQPQHF. V is TRBV15 and J is TRBJ1-5, with D uncertain. CDR1 LNHNV and CDR2 YYDKDF come from the germline V gene (reference sequence). The CDR3 has 13 amino acids. V lost 6 bases, J lost 0 bases, and 6 bases lay in between.